This section outlines one TCR beta chain sequence together with its context. The antigen is unknown. Repertoires were generated with immunoSEQ multiplex PCR, while TCRdb's copy carries only in-frame clones and drops some. This sample has about 2 million clones; roughly 95% occur once, and the top ten carry under 0.15%. The sample is drawn from a study of shared clonotypes between healthy human individuals. At the level of the study: Ranging from 18 to 49 in age, donors were a couple of women and three men. CD8 memory received one plate per donor, CD8 naive two, CD4 memory three and CD4 naive three. Study-level findings and limits: Genetic and exposure-history diversity was limited by the few donors. Researchers found naive subsets generally carried larger estimated richness than memory subsets.

This CDR3 region has 17 residues. Germline V gene data show CDR1 as KGHSH and CDR2 as LQKENI. V lost 5 bases, J lost 1 base, and 5 bases stayed unmatched. Sequences were obtained from naive CD4+ T cells sorted from blood. Subset given: CD45RA+ positively selected. This TCR was recovered from a man aged 18 to 29 in good health. The J gene is TRBJ2-2, the V gene TRBV18; 12 bases are a match to TRBD2. The CDR3 DNA reads as TGTGCCAGCTCAGCAACGGGACTAGCGGGGAACACCGGGGAGCTGTTTTTT. This encodes CASSATGLAGNTGELFF.